This T cell receptor (beta chain) was identified during a study of CD8+ T cells in alopecia areata. Extraction of RNA preceded its reverse transcription into cDNA, which served as the sequencing template. Assay used: immunoSEQ multiplex PCR; TCRdb lists only in-frame clones, some missing. This sample has about 120,000 clones; about 61% occur once, and the top ten carry approximately 31%. Treatment given: oral pan-JAK inhibitor, 5-10 mg twice daily. This CDR3 has 11 amino acids. Germline lookup yields CDR1 SGHDT and CDR2 YYEEEE. V lost 2 bases and J lost 8, with 5 bases in between. This chain uses TRBV5-6 with TRBJ2-1; D unresolved. This specimen was CD8+ T cells sorted from blood, taken at week 4, from a patient treated with tofacitinib. This clonotype originated in a human donor with alopecia areata. The CDR3 loop reads CASSFADEQFF. The DNA of the CDR3 is TGTGCCAGCAGCTTTGCGGATGAGCAGTTCTTC.